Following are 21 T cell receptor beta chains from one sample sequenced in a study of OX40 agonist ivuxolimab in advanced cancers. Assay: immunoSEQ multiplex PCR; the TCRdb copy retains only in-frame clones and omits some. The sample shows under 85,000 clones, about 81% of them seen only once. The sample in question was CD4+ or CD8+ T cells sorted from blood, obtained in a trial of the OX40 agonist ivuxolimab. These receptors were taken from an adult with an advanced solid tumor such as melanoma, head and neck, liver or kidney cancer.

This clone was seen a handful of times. CDR3 coding DNA: TGCGCCAGCAGCCGAACAGGGATTGATTCACCCCTCCACTTT. Amino acids: CASSRTGIDSPLHF. The chain recombines TRBV4-1 with TRBJ1-6; D may be TRBD1 (6 bases). This CDR3 is 14 amino acids long. Germline lookup yields CDR1 MGHRA and CDR2 YSYEKL. V lost 4 bases and J 8 bases, leaving 12 bases between the germline ends.

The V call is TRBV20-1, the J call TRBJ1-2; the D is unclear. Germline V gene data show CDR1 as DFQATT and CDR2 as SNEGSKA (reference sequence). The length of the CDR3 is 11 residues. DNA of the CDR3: TGCAGGATGCTGGGTCTTTATGGCTACACCTTC. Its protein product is CRMLGLYGYTF.

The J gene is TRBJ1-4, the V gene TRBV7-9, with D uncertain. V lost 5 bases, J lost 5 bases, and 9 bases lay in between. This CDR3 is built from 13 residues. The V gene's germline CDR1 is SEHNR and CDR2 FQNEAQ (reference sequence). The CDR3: CASSQEGNEKLFF. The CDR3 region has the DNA TGTGCCAGCAGCCAAGAGGGAAATGAAAAACTGTTTTTT.

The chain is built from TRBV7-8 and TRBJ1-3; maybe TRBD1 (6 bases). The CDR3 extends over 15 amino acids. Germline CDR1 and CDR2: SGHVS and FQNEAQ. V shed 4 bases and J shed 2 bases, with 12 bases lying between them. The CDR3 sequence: CASSSQGFPGNTIYF. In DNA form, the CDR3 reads TGTGCCAGCAGCTCACAGGGCTTCCCTGGAAACACCATATATTTT.

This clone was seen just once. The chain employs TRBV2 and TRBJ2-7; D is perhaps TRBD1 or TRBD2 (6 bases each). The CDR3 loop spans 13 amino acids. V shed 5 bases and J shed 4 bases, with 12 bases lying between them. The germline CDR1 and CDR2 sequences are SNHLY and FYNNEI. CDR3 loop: CASSMGGAYEQYF. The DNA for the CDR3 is TGTGCCAGCAGTATGGGGGGCGCGTACGAGCAGTACTTC.

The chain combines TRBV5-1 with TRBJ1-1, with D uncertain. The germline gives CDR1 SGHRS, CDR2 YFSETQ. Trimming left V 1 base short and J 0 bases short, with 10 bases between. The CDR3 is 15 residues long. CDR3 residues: CASSLIGVVNTEAFF. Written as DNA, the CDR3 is TGCGCCAGCAGCTTGATTGGGGTCGTGAACACTGAAGCTTTCTTT.

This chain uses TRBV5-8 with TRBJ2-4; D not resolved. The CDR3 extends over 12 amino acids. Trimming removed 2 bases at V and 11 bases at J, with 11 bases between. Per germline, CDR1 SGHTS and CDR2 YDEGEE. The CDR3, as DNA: TGTGCCAGCAGCTTTTCCCCCCTCCTTCAGTACTTC. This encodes CASSFSPLLQYF.

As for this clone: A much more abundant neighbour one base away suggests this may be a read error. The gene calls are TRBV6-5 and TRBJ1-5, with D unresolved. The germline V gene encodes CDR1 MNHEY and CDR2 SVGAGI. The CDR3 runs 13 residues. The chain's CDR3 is CATSYSGNQPQHF. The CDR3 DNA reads TGTGCCACCAGTTACTCGGGCAATCAGCCCCAGCATTTT.

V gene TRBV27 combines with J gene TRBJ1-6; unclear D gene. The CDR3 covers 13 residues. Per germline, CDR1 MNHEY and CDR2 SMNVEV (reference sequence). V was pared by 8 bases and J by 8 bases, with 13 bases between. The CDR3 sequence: CASQRGWDSPLHF. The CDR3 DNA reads TGTGCCAGCCAGCGGGGATGGGATTCACCCCTCCACTTT.

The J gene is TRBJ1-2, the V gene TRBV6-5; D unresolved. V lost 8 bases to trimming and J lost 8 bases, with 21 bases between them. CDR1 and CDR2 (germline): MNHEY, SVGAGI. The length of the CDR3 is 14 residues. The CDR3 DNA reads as TGTGCCAGCGGCCTCGGTGTCGGTTTCAACGGCTACACCTTC. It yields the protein CASGLGVGFNGYTF.

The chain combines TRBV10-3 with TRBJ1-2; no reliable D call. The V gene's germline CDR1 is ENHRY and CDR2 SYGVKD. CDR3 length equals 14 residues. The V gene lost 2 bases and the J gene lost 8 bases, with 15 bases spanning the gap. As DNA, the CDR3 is TGTGCCATCAGTGAGCGTGTCGAGGCGTTAGGCTACACCTTC. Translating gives CAISERVEALGYTF.

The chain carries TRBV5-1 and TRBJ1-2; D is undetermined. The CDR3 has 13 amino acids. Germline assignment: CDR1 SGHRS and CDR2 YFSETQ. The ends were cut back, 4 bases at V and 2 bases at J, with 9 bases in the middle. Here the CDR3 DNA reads TGCGCCAGCAGCACTACGGGGAACTATGGCTACACCTTC. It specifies CASSTTGNYGYTF. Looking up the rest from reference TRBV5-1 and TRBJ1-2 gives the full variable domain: KAGVTQTPRYLIKTRGQQVTLSCSPISGHRSVSWYQQTPGQGLQFLFEYFSETQRNKGNFPGRFSGRQFSNSRSEMNVSTLELGDSALYLCASSTTGNYGYTFGSGTRLTVV.

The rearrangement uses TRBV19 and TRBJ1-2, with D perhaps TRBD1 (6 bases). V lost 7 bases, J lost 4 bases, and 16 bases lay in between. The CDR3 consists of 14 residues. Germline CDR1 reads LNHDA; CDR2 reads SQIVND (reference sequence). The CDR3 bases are TGTGCCAGTACCTTACGGGACACTCGCTATGGCTACACCTTC. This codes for CASTLRDTRYGYTF.

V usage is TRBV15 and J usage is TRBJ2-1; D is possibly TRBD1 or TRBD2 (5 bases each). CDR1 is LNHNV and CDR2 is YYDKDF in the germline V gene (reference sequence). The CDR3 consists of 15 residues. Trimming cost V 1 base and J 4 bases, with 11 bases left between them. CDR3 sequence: CATSRGGRQYNEQFF. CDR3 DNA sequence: TGTGCCACCAGCAGAGGAGGGAGACAGTACAATGAGCAGTTCTTC.

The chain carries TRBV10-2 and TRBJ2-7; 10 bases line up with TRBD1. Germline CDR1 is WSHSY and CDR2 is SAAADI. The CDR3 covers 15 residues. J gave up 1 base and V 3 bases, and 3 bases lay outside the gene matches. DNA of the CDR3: TGCGCCAGCAGTGAACCGGGACAGGGGTCCTACGAGCAGTACTTC. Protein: CASSEPGQGSYEQYF.

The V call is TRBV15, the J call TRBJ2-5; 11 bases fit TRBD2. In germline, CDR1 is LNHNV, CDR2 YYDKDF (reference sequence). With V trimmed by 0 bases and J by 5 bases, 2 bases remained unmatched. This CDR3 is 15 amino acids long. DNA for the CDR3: TGTGCCACCAGCAGAGACGGGACTAGCGGCGAGACCCAGTACTTC. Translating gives CATSRDGTSGETQYF.

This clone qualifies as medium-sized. The chain's CDR3 is CASNRRNSNQPQHF. Here the CDR3 DNA reads TGTGCCAGTAACCGACGGAATAGCAATCAGCCCCAGCATTTT. The chain carries TRBV19 and TRBJ1-5; no clear D gene. This CDR3 spans 14 amino acids. CDR1 LNHDA and CDR2 SQIVND come from the germline V gene (reference sequence). Trimming left V 7 bases short and J 0 bases short, with 10 bases between.

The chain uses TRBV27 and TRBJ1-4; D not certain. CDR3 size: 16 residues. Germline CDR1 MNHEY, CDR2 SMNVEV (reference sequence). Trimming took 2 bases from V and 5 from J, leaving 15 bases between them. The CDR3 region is CASSLVRPRSNEKLFF. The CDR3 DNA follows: TGTGCCAGCAGTTTAGTGAGGCCCCGCTCCAATGAAAAACTGTTTTTT. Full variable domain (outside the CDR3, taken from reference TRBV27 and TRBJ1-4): EAQVTQNPRYLITVTGKKLTVTCSQNMNHEYMSWYRQDPGLGLRQIYYSMNVEVTDKGDVPEGYKVSRKEKRNFPLILESPSPNQTSLYFCASSLVRPRSNEKLFFGSGTQLSVL.

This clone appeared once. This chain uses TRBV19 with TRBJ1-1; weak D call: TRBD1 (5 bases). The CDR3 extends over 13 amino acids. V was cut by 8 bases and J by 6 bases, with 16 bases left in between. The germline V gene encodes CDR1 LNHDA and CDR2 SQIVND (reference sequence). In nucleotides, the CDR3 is TGTGCCAGTGCAAATCAACAGGCGGCTGAAGCTTTCTTT. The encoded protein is CASANQQAAEAFF.

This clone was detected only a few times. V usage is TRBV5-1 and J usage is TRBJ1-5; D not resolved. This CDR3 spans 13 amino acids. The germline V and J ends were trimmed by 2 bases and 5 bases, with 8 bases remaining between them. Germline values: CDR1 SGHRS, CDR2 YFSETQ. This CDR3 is CASSLAQDQPQHF. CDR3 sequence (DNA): TGCGCCAGCAGCTTAGCTCAGGATCAGCCCCAGCATTTT.

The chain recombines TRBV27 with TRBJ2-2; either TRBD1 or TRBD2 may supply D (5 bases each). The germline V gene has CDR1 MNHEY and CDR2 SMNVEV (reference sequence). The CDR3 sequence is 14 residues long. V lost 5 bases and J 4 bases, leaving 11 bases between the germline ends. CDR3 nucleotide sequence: TGTGCCAGCAGTCTAGGGGCGGGCACCGGGGAGCTGTTTTTT. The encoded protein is CASSLGAGTGELFF.